This T cell receptor beta chain was profiled in a study of CD8 T cells in ankylosing spondylitis. The table lists this clonotype with a few counts. The antigen remains undetermined. Each CDR3 protein gets one entry after TCRdb re-called the 5' RACE reads with MiXCR. This table has some 840,000 distinct CDR3 sequences, 10% to 15% appearing once. The germline gives CDR1 MNHEY, CDR2 SVGAGI. This CDR3 has 13 amino acids. V was cut by 4 bases and J by 8 bases, with 13 bases left in between. Study-wide findings and caveats: A TCR beta motif of fewer than ten highly homologous variants seemed to mark ankylosing spondylitis blood. Prior literature has documented some motif variants in synovial fluid and blood from reactive arthritis.

Input material: blood, either unsorted or a sorted T cell fraction (not recorded which). The clonotype comes from a male donor with ankylosing spondylitis. This sequence joins TRBV6-5 and TRBJ2-3, with TRBD2 as a possible D gene (5 bases). As DNA, the CDR3 is TGTGCCAGCAGTTCTTTGCGTCGGGGTACGCAGTATTTT. It specifies CASSSLRRGTQYF.